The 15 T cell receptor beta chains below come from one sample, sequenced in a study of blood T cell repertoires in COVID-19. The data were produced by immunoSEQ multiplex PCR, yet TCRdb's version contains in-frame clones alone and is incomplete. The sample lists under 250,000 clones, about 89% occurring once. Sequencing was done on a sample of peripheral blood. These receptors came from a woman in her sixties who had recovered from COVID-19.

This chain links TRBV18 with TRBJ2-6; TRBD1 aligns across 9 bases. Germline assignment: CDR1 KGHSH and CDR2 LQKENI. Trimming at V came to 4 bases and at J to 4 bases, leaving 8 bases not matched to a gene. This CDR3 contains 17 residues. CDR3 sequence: CASSRNRGRGGANVLTF. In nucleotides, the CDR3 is TGTGCCAGCTCACGGAACAGGGGGCGTGGAGGGGCCAACGTCCTGACTTTC.

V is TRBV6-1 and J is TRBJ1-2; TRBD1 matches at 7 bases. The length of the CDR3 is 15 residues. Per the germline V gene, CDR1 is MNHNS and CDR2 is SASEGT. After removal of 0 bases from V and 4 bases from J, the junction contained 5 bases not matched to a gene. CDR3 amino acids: CASSEAQNRGYGYTF. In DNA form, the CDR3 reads TGTGCCAGCAGTGAAGCGCAAAACAGGGGCTATGGCTACACCTTC.

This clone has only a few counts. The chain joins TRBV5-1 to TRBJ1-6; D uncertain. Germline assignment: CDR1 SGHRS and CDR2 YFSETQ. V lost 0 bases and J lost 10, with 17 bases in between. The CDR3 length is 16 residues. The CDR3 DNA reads TGCGCCAGCAGCTTGGTCGTTCGTGGCTACGGGTCACCCCTCCACTTT. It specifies CASSLVVRGYGSPLHF.

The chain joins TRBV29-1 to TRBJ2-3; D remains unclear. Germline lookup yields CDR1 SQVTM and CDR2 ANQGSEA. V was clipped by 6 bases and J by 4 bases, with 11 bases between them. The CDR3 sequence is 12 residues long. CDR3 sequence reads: CSVLTEADTQYF. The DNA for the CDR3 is TGCAGCGTGCTGACCGAGGCAGATACGCAGTATTTT.

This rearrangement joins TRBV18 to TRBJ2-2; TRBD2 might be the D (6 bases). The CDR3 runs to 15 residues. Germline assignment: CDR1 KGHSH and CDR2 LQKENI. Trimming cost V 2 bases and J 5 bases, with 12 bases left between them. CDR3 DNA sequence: TGTGCCAGCTCACCAAACCTGGGAGGAACCGGGGAGCTGTTTTTT. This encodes CASSPNLGGTGELFF. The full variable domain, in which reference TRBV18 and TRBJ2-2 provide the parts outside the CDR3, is NAGVMQNPRHLVRRRGQEARLRCSPMKGHSHVYWYRQLPEEGLKFMVYLQKENIIDESGMPKERFSAEFPKEGPSILRIQQVVRGDSAAYFCASSPNLGGTGELFFGEGSRLTVL.

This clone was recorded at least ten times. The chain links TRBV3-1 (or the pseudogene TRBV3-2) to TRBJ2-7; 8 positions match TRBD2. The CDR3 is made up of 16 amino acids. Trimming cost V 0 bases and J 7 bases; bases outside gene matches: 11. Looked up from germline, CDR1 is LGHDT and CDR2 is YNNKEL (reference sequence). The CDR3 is CASSQDLSGGAEEQYF. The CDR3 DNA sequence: TGTGCCAGCAGCCAAGATCTTTCCGGGGGGGCTGAAGAGCAGTACTTC.

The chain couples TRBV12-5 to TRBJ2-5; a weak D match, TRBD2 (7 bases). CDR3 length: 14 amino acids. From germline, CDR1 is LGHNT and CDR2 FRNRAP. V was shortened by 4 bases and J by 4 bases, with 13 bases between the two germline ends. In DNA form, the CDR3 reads TGTGCTAGTGGTTCGACCGGGGGGCCAGAGACCCAGTACTTC. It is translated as CASGSTGGPETQYF.

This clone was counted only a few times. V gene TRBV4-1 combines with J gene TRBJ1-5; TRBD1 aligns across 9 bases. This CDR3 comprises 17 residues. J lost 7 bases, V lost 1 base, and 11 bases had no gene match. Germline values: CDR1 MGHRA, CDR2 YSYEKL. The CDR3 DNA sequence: TGCGCCAGCAGCCAAGCCTTCCCTGACAGGGGGGAACAGCCCCAGCATTTT. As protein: CASSQAFPDRGEQPQHF.

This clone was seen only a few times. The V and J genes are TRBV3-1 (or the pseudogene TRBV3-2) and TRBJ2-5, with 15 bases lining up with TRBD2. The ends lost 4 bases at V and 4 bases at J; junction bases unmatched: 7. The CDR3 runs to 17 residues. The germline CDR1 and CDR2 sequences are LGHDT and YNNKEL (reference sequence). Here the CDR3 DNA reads TGTGCCAGCAGCCCGTGGACTAGCGGGGGGGCTGGAGAGACCCAGTACTTC. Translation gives CASSPWTSGGAGETQYF.

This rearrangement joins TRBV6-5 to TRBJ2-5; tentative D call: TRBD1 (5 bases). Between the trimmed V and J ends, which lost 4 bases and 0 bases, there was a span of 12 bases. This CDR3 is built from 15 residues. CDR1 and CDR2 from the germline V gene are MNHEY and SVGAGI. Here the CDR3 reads CASSFGHEYQETQYF. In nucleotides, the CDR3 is TGTGCCAGCAGTTTCGGACACGAGTACCAAGAGACCCAGTACTTC.

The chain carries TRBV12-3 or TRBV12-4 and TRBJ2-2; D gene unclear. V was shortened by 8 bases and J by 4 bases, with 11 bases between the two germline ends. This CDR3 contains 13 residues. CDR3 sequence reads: CASRPSGTGELFF. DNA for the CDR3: TGTGCCAGCCGTCCCAGTGGCACCGGGGAGCTGTTTTTT.

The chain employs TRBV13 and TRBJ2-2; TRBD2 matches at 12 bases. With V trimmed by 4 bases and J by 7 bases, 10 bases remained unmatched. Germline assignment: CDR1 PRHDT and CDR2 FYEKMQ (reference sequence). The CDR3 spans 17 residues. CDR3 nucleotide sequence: TGTGCCAGCAGCTCCAGACTAGCGGGAGACATTAACGGGGAGCTGTTTTTT. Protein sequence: CASSSRLAGDINGELFF.

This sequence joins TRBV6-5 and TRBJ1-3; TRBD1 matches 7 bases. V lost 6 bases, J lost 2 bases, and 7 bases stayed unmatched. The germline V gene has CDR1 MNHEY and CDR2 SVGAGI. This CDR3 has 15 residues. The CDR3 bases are TGTGCCAGCAGCCAAGACAGGGCGACTGGAAACACCATATATTTT. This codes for CASSQDRATGNTIYF.

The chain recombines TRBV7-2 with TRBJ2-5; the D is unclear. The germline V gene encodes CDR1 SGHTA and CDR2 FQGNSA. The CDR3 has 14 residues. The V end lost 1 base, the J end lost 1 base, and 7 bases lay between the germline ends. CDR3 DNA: TGTGCCAGCAGCTTAGGTCTAACCCAAGAGACCCAGTACTTC. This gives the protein CASSLGLTQETQYF.

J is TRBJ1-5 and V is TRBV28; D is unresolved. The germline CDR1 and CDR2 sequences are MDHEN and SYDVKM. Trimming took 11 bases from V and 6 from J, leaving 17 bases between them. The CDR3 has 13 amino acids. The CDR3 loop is CACGGRVFQPQHF. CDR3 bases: TGTGCCTGCGGTGGGAGGGTTTTTCAGCCCCAGCATTTT.